The 14 T cell receptor beta chains below come from one sample, sequenced in a study of cytomegalovirus exposure and HLA in healthy donors (dated by TCRdb to about 2017). Libraries were built with the immunoSEQ multiplex PCR assay. A mixture of 60 forward primers for TCR Vbeta segments and 13 reverse primers for TCR Jbeta segments was used in the multiplex PCR. This is the immuneACCESS table as TCRdb keeps it, with only in-frame sequences that have V and J called. A part of the clones is gone; compared with another copy, unresolved V genes explain less than half, and the rest is unexplained. This sample gives about 160,000 clones in total; approximately 84% of them show up just once. Roughly 6.3% of the sample is held by the ten biggest clonotypes. Sequences were obtained from PBMCs. The receptors derive from a male donor in good health and CMV-seropositive.

This chain links TRBV6-5 with TRBJ2-7; a weak D match, TRBD1 (6 bases). This CDR3 is built from 14 residues. Between the trimmed V and J ends, which lost 6 bases and 1 base, there was a span of 13 bases. Per germline, CDR1 MNHEY and CDR2 SVGAGI. DNA for the CDR3: TGTGCCAGCAGACCCACAGGGACGTCCTACGAGCAGTACTTC. Protein product: CASRPTGTSYEQYF.

The CDR3 bases are TGTGCCAGCAGCACCCGGACAGGGAGGGCAGATACGCAGTATTTT. Its translation is CASSTRTGRADTQYF. V is TRBV7-9 and J is TRBJ2-3; perhaps TRBD1 as D (8 bases). Trimming left V 5 bases short and J 4 bases short, with 16 bases between. Germline V gene data show CDR1 as SEHNR and CDR2 as FQNEAQ (reference sequence). The length of the CDR3 is 15 residues.

This clone occurred a few times. This chain joins TRBV30 and TRBJ1-6; D is undetermined. Trimming stripped 2 bases from V and 7 bases from J, with 9 bases between. This CDR3 contains 13 residues. The V gene's germline CDR1 is GTSNPN and CDR2 SVGIG (reference sequence). Written as DNA, the CDR3 is TGTGCCTGGAGTTCAAGGAGAAATTCACCCCTCCACTTT. Translation gives CAWSSRRNSPLHF.

This clone has a handful of counts. V is TRBV10-1 and J is TRBJ2-1; 12 positions match TRBD2. The CDR3 length is 16 residues. Germline-derived CDR1 and CDR2 are WNHNN and SYGVQD (reference sequence). With V trimmed by 6 bases and J by 7 bases, 10 bases remained unmatched. The CDR3 nucleotides read TGCGCCAGCAGGACTAGCGGGAGTTCAAATGGGAATGAGCAGTTCTTC. It codes for CASRTSGSSNGNEQFF.

This clone showed up just a few times. The chain carries TRBV6-1 and TRBJ2-7; 7 nucleotides agree with TRBD1. The CDR3 has 14 amino acids. Germline loops: CDR1 MNHNS, CDR2 SASEGT. The V gene end was trimmed by 5 bases and the J gene end by 5 bases; junction bases not matched to a gene: 9. CDR3 in DNA: TGTGCCAGCAGTCCACAGGGGTTTATGAACGAGCAGTACTTC. It specifies CASSPQGFMNEQYF.

V gene TRBV4-1 combines with J gene TRBJ2-7; no firm D call. The ends were cut back, 0 bases at V and 6 bases at J, with 12 bases in the middle. CDR3 size: 14 residues. Germline CDR1 MGHRA, CDR2 YSYEKL. CDR3 sequence: CASSQDTSGGEQYF. As DNA, the CDR3 is TGCGCCAGCAGCCAAGATACCAGTGGTGGCGAGCAGTACTTC.

V usage is TRBV5-1 and J usage is TRBJ1-2; 9 bases match TRBD1. The ends lost 4 bases at V and 2 bases at J; junction bases unmatched: 6. CDR1 and CDR2 (germline): SGHRS, YFSETQ. The CDR3 loop spans 15 amino acids. The CDR3 here is CASSPAGQGNYGYTF. CDR3 sequence (DNA): TGCGCCAGCAGCCCGGCCGGACAGGGGAACTATGGCTACACCTTC. Supplemented by reference TRBV5-1 and TRBJ1-2, the full variable domain reads KAGVTQTPRYLIKTRGQQVTLSCSPISGHRSVSWYQQTPGQGLQFLFEYFSETQRNKGNFPGRFSGRQFSNSRSEMNVSTLELGDSALYLCASSPAGQGNYGYTFGSGTRLTVV.

The CDR3 is CASSFDGVVAKNIQYF. In nucleotides, the CDR3 is TGTGCCAGCAGTTTCGACGGGGTCGTAGCCAAAAACATTCAGTACTTC. The genes are TRBV28 and TRBJ2-4, with a possible D match to TRBD2 (5 bases). The V and J ends lost 3 bases and 0 bases respectively, with 12 bases between them. The CDR3 loop spans 16 amino acids. The germline V gene has CDR1 MDHEN and CDR2 SYDVKM.

Only one count was recorded for this clone. This rearrangement joins TRBV5-6 to TRBJ2-7; 8 nucleotides match TRBD2. The ends lost 1 base at V and 6 bases at J; junction bases unmatched: 9. Germline-derived CDR1 and CDR2 are SGHDT and YYEEEE. The length of the CDR3 is 15 residues. The DNA for the CDR3 is TGTGCCAGCAGCTTGACGGGACTAGGGCTCTCCGAGCAGTACTTC. Encoded protein: CASSLTGLGLSEQYF.

This chain connects TRBV7-9 to TRBJ2-7, with D possibly being TRBD1 (5 bases). V dropped 1 base and J dropped 5 bases, with 12 bases sitting between them. The V gene's germline CDR1 is SEHNR and CDR2 FQNEAQ (reference sequence). The CDR3 length is 14 residues. Here the CDR3 reads CASSLVQGSNEQYF. In DNA form, the CDR3 reads TGTGCCAGCAGCTTAGTCCAGGGCTCGAACGAGCAGTACTTC.

This chain links TRBV27 with TRBJ2-2, with 12 bases lining up with TRBD2. The V gene end was trimmed by 4 bases and the J gene end by 2 bases; junction bases not matched to a gene: 8. Germline V CDR1 and CDR2: MNHEY, SMNVEV (reference sequence). This CDR3 has 18 residues. CDR3 in DNA: TGTGCCAGCAGTTGGATACCGGGACTAGCGGGTAACACCGGGGAGCTGTTTTTT. Translation gives CASSWIPGLAGNTGELFF.

The genes are TRBV7-9 and TRBJ2-7; 12 bases agree with TRBD2. The CDR3 length is 15 residues. Trimming removed 4 bases from V and 4 bases from J; junction bases left unmatched: 5. Germline CDR1 is SEHNR and CDR2 is FQNEAQ (reference sequence). CDR3 sequence (DNA): TGTGCCAGCAGCTCACATCTAGCGGGAGGGTACGAGCAGTACTTC. Protein: CASSSHLAGGYEQYF.

The chain uses TRBV7-2 and TRBJ1-2, with unresolved D. Germline loops: CDR1 SGHTA, CDR2 FQGNSA. V was trimmed by 1 base and J by 5 bases, leaving 5 bases between them. The length of the CDR3 is 12 residues. The DNA for the CDR3 is TGTGCCAGCAGCTTAGACGGGTATGGCTACACCTTC. Protein product: CASSLDGYGYTF.

The chain couples TRBV27 to TRBJ2-7, with a tentative D call TRBD2 (7 bases). This CDR3 is built from 16 residues. Germline V gives CDR1 MNHEY, CDR2 SMNVEV (reference sequence). V was trimmed by 2 bases and J by 3 bases, leaving 17 bases between them. CDR3 in amino acids: CASSLRGARGGYEQYF. In DNA, the CDR3 is TGTGCCAGCAGTTTAAGAGGCGCTAGGGGGGGCTACGAGCAGTACTTC.